These 11 T cell receptor beta chains were sequenced from one sample in a study of OX40 agonist ivuxolimab in advanced cancers. Libraries were constructed by the immunoSEQ multiplex PCR assay. In its TCRdb copy, this immuneACCESS table keeps in-frame sequences only and misses some clones. Where compared with another copy, unresolved V genes explain less than half of these, and the others have no known cause. The sample includes 55,000 to 85,000 clones, with approximately 90% observed a single time. The ten largest clones capture roughly 1.3% of the sample. The source material was CD4+ or CD8+ T cells sorted from blood, sampled in a trial of the OX40 agonist ivuxolimab. The receptors derive from an adult with an advanced solid tumor such as melanoma, head and neck, liver or kidney cancer.

The V and J genes are TRBV7-2 and TRBJ1-5; D is unresolved. This CDR3 is built from 14 residues. Germline assignment: CDR1 SGHTA and CDR2 FQGNSA. Trimming cost V 3 bases and J 9 bases, with 15 bases left between them. The CDR3 loop reads CASSFLAPGGPQHF. The CDR3 DNA is TGTGCCAGCAGCTTTTTGGCCCCGGGCGGGCCCCAGCATTTT.

The chain recombines TRBV7-3 with TRBJ2-1, with 9 bases that match TRBD2. The germline gives CDR1 SGHTA, CDR2 FQGTGA. CDR3 length: 16 amino acids. After removal of 0 bases from V and 5 bases from J, the junction contained 5 bases not matched to a gene. The CDR3 is CASSLTSGGHNNEQFF. The CDR3 DNA is TGTGCCAGCAGCTTAACTAGCGGGGGCCATAACAATGAGCAGTTCTTC.

This chain links TRBV27 with TRBJ2-1; D uncertain. The V gene's germline CDR1 is MNHEY and CDR2 SMNVEV (reference sequence). The CDR3 length is 14 residues. V was shortened by 6 bases and J by 4 bases, with 13 bases between the two germline ends. The CDR3 DNA reads as TGTGCCAGCAGCCGCGGCACACATTACAATGAGCAGTTCTTC. Its protein is CASSRGTHYNEQFF.

V usage is TRBV7-9 and J usage is TRBJ2-7; D unresolved. The V gene lost 4 bases and the J gene lost 4 bases, with 14 bases spanning the gap. Germline V gives CDR1 SEHNR, CDR2 FQNEAQ (reference sequence). This CDR3 comprises 14 residues. The CDR3 nucleotides are TGTGCCAGCAGCTGGCGACTCGACCGGTACGAGCAGTACTTC. This translates into CASSWRLDRYEQYF.

The gene calls are TRBV29-1 and TRBJ1-1, with D possibly TRBD1 on 5 matching bases. The CDR3 loop spans 13 amino acids. Germline loops: CDR1 SQVTM, CDR2 ANQGSEA. The chain's CDR3 is CSYKVGEGTEAFF. The CDR3 DNA follows: TGCAGTTACAAAGTGGGGGAGGGCACTGAAGCTTTCTTT. Combining the CDR3 with reference TRBV29-1 and TRBJ1-1 gives the whole variable domain SAVISQKPSRDICQRGTSLTIQCQVDSQVTMMFWYRQQPGQSLTLIATANQGSEATYESGFVIDKFPISRPNLTFSTLTVSNMSPEDSSIYLCSYKVGEGTEAFFGQGTRLTVV.

This chain uses TRBV5-6 with TRBJ2-3; TRBD2 is a possible D gene (5 bases). Between the trimmed V and J ends, which lost 0 bases and 1 base, there was a span of 6 bases. The CDR3 has 14 amino acids. From germline, CDR1 is SGHDT and CDR2 YYEEEE. CDR3 region: CASSLGSGTDTQYF. The CDR3 nucleotides read TGTGCCAGCAGCTTGGGTAGCGGCACAGATACGCAGTATTTT.

Only one count was recorded for this clone. The genes are TRBV21-1 and TRBJ2-7; the table's D call, TRBD2, has no DNA check behind it. TRBV21-1 is reported as a pseudogene. CDR3 length: 14 amino acids. CDR3 sequence: CASSKRGSSYEQYF. The CDR3 coding sequence is TGTGCCAGCAGCAAACGGGGGAGCTCCTACGAGCAGTACTTC.

The chain couples TRBV28 to TRBJ2-7; TRBD2 aligns across 10 bases. Germline lookup yields CDR1 MDHEN and CDR2 SYDVKM. This CDR3 region has 13 residues. V lost 8 bases, J lost 0 bases, and 1 base stayed unmatched. CDR3 coding DNA: TGTGCCAGCCTAGCGGGGGACTCCTACGAGCAGTACTTC. Its protein is CASLAGDSYEQYF.

This clone was detected only once. The rearrangement joins TRBV10-3 to TRBJ2-1; TRBD2 matches at 10 bases. Germline trimming cut 9 bases from V and 5 bases from J; bases unmatched to any gene: 4. The germline gives CDR1 ENHRY, CDR2 SYGVKD. The CDR3 consists of 13 residues. CDR3: CAIGLAADNEQFF. The CDR3 DNA reads as TGTGCCATAGGACTAGCGGCCGACAATGAGCAGTTCTTC.

This clone appeared a single time. The chain couples TRBV7-2 to TRBJ2-7; no clear D. The ends were cut back, 1 base at V and 3 bases at J, with 7 bases in the middle. The CDR3 sequence is 13 residues long. Per the germline V gene, CDR1 is SGHTA and CDR2 is FQGNSA. For the CDR3, the DNA is TGTGCCAGCAGCTTAGACTCGAGCTACGAGCAGTACTTC. The encoded protein is CASSLDSSYEQYF.

The J gene is TRBJ2-1, the V gene TRBV5-1; D possibly corresponds to TRBD1 (5 bases). Trimming cost V 5 bases and J 5 bases, with 11 bases left between them. Looked up from germline, CDR1 is SGHRS and CDR2 is YFSETQ. This CDR3 is built from 13 residues. The CDR3 here is CASSIQAHNEQFF. The CDR3 region has the DNA TGCGCCAGCAGTATACAGGCACACAATGAGCAGTTCTTC.